A selection of T cell receptor beta chains follows, all from one sample in a study of blood T cell repertoires in COVID-19. Measured with immunoSEQ multiplex PCR; TCRdb has only the in-frame clones, and not every one. Altogether 59,000 or so clones are present, 81% being singletons, with the ten largest covering under 30%. Sequencing was carried out using peripheral blood. The receptors were sampled from a woman at least 80 years old with active or convalescent COVID-19. Both conserved end residues are part of each CDR3. The D gene is left open where the match is weak. Not all rows give a size; the values are once, few, many and, for expanded clones, a class.

TRBD2,-,TRBV3-1/TRBV3-2,TRBJ2-5,TGTGCCAGCAGCCAACCTCCGGAACTAGCGGCCCCCGAGACCCAGTACTTC,CASSQPPELAAPETQYF
-,-,TRBV19,TRBJ1-5,TGTGCCAGTAGTAAAAGCCAGGGTCTACAGCCCCAGCATTTT,CASSKSQGLQPQHF
-,once,TRBV7-9,TRBJ2-3,TGTGCCAGCAGCTTAGATACCGGACTTCACACAGATACGCAGTATTTT,CASSLDTGLHTDTQYF
TRBD2,-,TRBV19,TRBJ2-5,TGTGCCAGTAGTCGTATAACTAGCGGGGGTTACCAAGAGACCCAGTACTTC,CASSRITSGGYQETQYF
TRBD1,once,TRBV11-1,TRBJ1-2,TGTGCCAGCAGCCCGGGACAGCTAGCTAACTATGGCTACACCTTC,CASSPGQLANYGYTF
TRBD1,-,TRBV28,TRBJ1-2,TGTGCCAGCAAGGGGACAGGGTTTTTGGGGAACTATGGCTACACCTTC,CASKGTGFLGNYGYTF
-,-,TRBV6-2/TRBV6-3,TRBJ1-5,TGTGCCAGCAGTTACGGGGGAGGGGATCAGCCCCAGCATTTT,CASSYGGGDQPQHF
TRBD1,-,TRBV2,TRBJ2-7,TGTGCCAGCCGGAACGGGGACAGCTGGAGGTACGAGCAGTACTTC,CASRNGDSWRYEQYF
TRBD1,few,TRBV5-6,TRBJ1-1,TGTGCCAGCAGCCCACCGTTGGGGACAGGTGAAGCTTTCTTT,CASSPPLGTGEAFF
-,-,TRBV20-1,TRBJ2-5,TGCAGTGCTAGTCCACCCCAGGGCCTAGATTTTGAGACCCAGTACTTC,CSASPPQGLDFETQYF
-,-,TRBV12-3/TRBV12-4,TRBJ2-7,TGTGCCAGCAGTTCGTCTAATCGTCGCGAGCAGTACTTC,CASSSSNRREQYF
TRBD1,-,TRBV6-6,TRBJ1-5,TGTGCCAGCAGACTGGGACAGGGTGATCAGCCCCAGCATTTT,CASRLGQGDQPQHF
-,-,TRBV28,TRBJ1-6,TGTGCCAGCAGTTCACCGCCGGGGAAGGTTTTCCTCCACTTT,CASSSPPGKVFLHF
TRBD1,-,TRBV6-2/TRBV6-3,TRBJ1-3,TGTGCCAGCAGTCGTTCCGGGACAGAAAACACCATATATTTT,CASSRSGTENTIYF
TRBD1,-,TRBV4-2,TRBJ1-5,TGTGCCAGCAGCCAAGAAGCGGGACAGGGTTTTCAGCCCCAGCATTTT,CASSQEAGQGFQPQHF
-,-,TRBV7-9,TRBJ1-5,TGTGCCAGCAGCCTAGACACTAATAGCAATCAGCCCCAGCATTTT,CASSLDTNSNQPQHF
TRBD2,-,TRBV2,TRBJ2-5,TGTGCCAGCAGTCTCGAGCAGCGGGGGTTCCAAGAGACCCAGTACTTC,CASSLEQRGFQETQYF
-,-,TRBV5-4,TRBJ2-1,TGTGCCAGCAGCTTGGACAGGGACTCCTACAATGAGCAGTTCTTC,CASSLDRDSYNEQFF
TRBD1,-,TRBV11-2,TRBJ1-1,TGTGCCAGCAGCTTCCAGGGGGCTCCGAACACTGAAGCTTTCTTT,CASSFQGAPNTEAFF
-,-,TRBV2,TRBJ2-7,TGTGCCAGCCTGAAGACTAGCTACGAGCAGTACTTC,CASLKTSYEQYF
-,few,TRBV25-1,TRBJ1-6,TGTGCCAGCGGGGGGAGACAGCTCGGGGATTCACCCCTCCACTTT,CASGGRQLGDSPLHF
-,-,TRBV5-1,TRBJ2-2,TGCGCCAGTTTCTCTCAGGGAGGAAACACCGGGGAGCTGTTTTTT,CASFSQGGNTGELFF
TRBD2,-,TRBV5-1,TRBJ2-5,TGCGCCACCCGGTCCGGGGGGGGTGGAGAGACCCAGTACTTC,CATRSGGGGETQYF
TRBD2,-,TRBV28,TRBJ2-6,TGTGCCAGCAGTTTACGGGGGGGAACGGGTTCTGGGGCCAACGTCCTGACTTTC,CASSLRGGTGSGANVLTF
TRBD1,-,TRBV25-1,TRBJ2-7,TGTGCCAGCTCTGGGGGACAGCCGACCTACGAGCAGTACTTC,CASSGGQPTYEQYF
-,-,TRBV7-2,TRBJ1-5,TGTGCCAGCAGCTTACAGGGAGGCAGCAATCAGCCCCAGCATTTT,CASSLQGGSNQPQHF
TRBD2,-,TRBV2,TRBJ2-5,TGTGCCAGCAGTGGAGGGACTAGCCAAGAGACCCAGTACTTC,CASSGGTSQETQYF
-,once,TRBV4-3,TRBJ2-7,TGCGCCAGCAGCCAAGATTCCGCAGCCGGAGGCGGCGAGCAGTACTTC,CASSQDSAAGGGEQYF
TRBD1,-,TRBV5-1,TRBJ1-4,TGCGCCAGCAGCTTGGGGGGGACAGTTAGAAATGAAAAACTGTTTTTT,CASSLGGTVRNEKLFF
-,-,TRBV15,TRBJ2-5,TGTGCCACCAGCGGAGTAGACAGGTACCGAGAGACCCAGTACTTC,CATSGVDRYRETQYF
-,-,TRBV7-9,TRBJ2-6,TGTGCCAGCAGCCAAAAAGGGGCTTCAGGGGCCAACGTCCTGACTTTC,CASSQKGASGANVLTF
TRBD2,-,TRBV27,TRBJ2-5,TGTGCCAGCAGTTTACAGGGGCGGGGGGTAGAGACCCAGTACTTC,CASSLQGRGVETQYF
TRBD1,-,TRBV29-1,TRBJ1-1,TGCAGCGTGCAGACAGGGTCGAACACTGAAGCTTTCTTT,CSVQTGSNTEAFF
TRBD1,-,TRBV24-1,TRBJ2-5,TGTGCCACCAGTGATACCGGGACAGGGAGGGGCGAGACCCAGTACTTC,CATSDTGTGRGETQYF
TRBD1,-,TRBV29-1,TRBJ2-1,TGCAGCGAATCGGGACAGTACAATGAGCAGTTCTTC,CSESGQYNEQFF
TRBD1,-,TRBV29-1,TRBJ2-1,TGCAGCTCTCGGACAGGAACCTACAATGAGCAGTTCTTC,CSSRTGTYNEQFF
TRBD1,-,TRBV20-1,TRBJ2-7,TGCAGTGCTAGTCAAGGACAGGCCTACGAGCAGTACTTC,CSASQGQAYEQYF
-,-,TRBV7-3,TRBJ1-1,TGTGCCAGCAGTACCTCGGGGGAGACTGAAGCTTTCTTT,CASSTSGETEAFF
TRBD1,-,TRBV5-4,TRBJ1-2,TGTGCTTACCGGACAGGGGCCAAAGCTAACTATGGCTACACCTTC,CAYRTGAKANYGYTF
-,-,TRBV7-8,TRBJ1-6,TGTGCCAGCAGCTTAGCGCTAGGAGATTCACCCCTCCACTTT,CASSLALGDSPLHF
TRBD1,-,TRBV25-1,TRBJ1-6,TGTGCCAGCAGTGAGTGGACAGGGGGCGATTCACCCCTCCACTTT,CASSEWTGGDSPLHF
-,-,TRBV23-1,TRBJ1-4,TGCGCCAGCAGTCAATCGTCGACGAGGGAACTGTTTTTT,CASSQSSTRELFF
TRBD1,-,TRBV28,TRBJ1-1,TGTGCCAGCAGTCTTCAACAGGGGTTGGGCACTGAAGCTTTCTTT,CASSLQQGLGTEAFF
-,few,TRBV10-1,TRBJ1-2,TGCGCCAGCAAAAGGAAGGGAGGAACATTTCTTTGTGATGGCTACACCTTC,CASKRKGGTFLCDGYTF
TRBD1,-,TRBV5-6,TRBJ1-4,TGTGCCAGCAGCCATTTGGGGTCTAGGGGGCTTATGGCTAATGAAAAACTGTTTTTT,CASSHLGSRGLMANEKLFF
TRBD2,-,TRBV25-1,TRBJ2-3,TGTGCCAGCAGTCCCCCGGGTAGCGGGGGGGAAGGCGATACGCAGTATTTT,CASSPPGSGGEGDTQYF
-,once,TRBV5-6,TRBJ1-3,TGTGCCAGCAGCTTGGTGGCAGGGGTCGGAAACACCATATATTTT,CASSLVAGVGNTIYF
TRBD1,-,TRBV6-5,TRBJ2-7,TGTGCCAGCATGAGGGGGCGAGAACTCACCTACGAGCAGTACTTC,CASMRGRELTYEQYF
-,-,TRBV13,TRBJ1-1,TGTGCCAGCAGCAGGGGACAGAACACTGAAGCTTTCTTT,CASSRGQNTEAFF
TRBD1,-,TRBV3-1/TRBV3-2,TRBJ1-2,TGTGCCAGCAGCCAAGAACCGACAGGGGGAGGGTACTATGGCTACACCTTC,CASSQEPTGGGYYGYTF
-,-,TRBV4-3,TRBJ2-7,TGCGCCAGCAGCCAGGACAGAGCCTACGAGCAGTACTTC,CASSQDRAYEQYF
-,-,TRBV27,TRBJ2-7,TGTGCCAGCAGGGAGAGATACGAGCAGTACTTC,CASRERYEQYF